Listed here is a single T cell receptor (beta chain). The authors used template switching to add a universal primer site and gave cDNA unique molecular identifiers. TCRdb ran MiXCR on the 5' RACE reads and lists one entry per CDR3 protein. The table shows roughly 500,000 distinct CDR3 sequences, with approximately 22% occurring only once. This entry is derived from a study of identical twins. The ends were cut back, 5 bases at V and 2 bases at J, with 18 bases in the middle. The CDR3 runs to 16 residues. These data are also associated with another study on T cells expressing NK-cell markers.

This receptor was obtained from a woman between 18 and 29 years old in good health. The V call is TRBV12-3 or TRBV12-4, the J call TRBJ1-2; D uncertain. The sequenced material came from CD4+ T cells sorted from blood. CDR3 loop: CASSPAPWTGNYGYTF. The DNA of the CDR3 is TGTGCCAGCAGTCCGGCCCCGTGGACGGGAAACTATGGCTACACCTTC.